These 22 T cell receptor beta chains were all obtained from the same sample, sequenced in a study of technical replicates of blood from a handful of donors. Using immunoSEQ multiplex PCR, the repertoire was profiled, and TCRdb retains in-frame clones only, with some absent. Here the sample spans about 100,000 clones, around 96% being singletons. The source material was T cells isolated from PBMCs. The source is a human donor in good health.

The chain has TRBV9 and TRBJ2-7, with a possible D match to TRBD2 (6 bases). Trimming removed 4 bases from V and 3 bases from J, with 20 bases in between. Germline V gene lookup returns CDR1 SGDLS and CDR2 YYNGEE. The CDR3 totals 16 residues. CDR3 loop: CASSFAPSGGNYEQYF. The CDR3, as DNA: TGTGCCAGCAGCTTCGCCCCCAGCGGCGGGAACTACGAGCAGTACTTC.

The CDR3 nucleotides read TGTGCCAGTAGGGGACTAGCGGGAGTCGGTACGCAGTATTTT. Residues: CASRGLAGVGTQYF. This chain joins TRBV19 and TRBJ2-3; TRBD2 aligns across 14 bases. This CDR3 has 14 residues. The germline V gene encodes CDR1 LNHDA and CDR2 SQIVND (reference sequence). The ends lost 6 bases at V and 8 bases at J; junction bases unmatched: 4.

Of note for this clone: A junction end diverges from the germline sequence, so it may reflect a read error. This chain connects TRBV7-7 to TRBJ2-5, with D maybe TRBD2 (5 bases). CDR3 length equals 15 residues. CDR1 and CDR2 (germline): SSHAT, FNYEAQ (reference sequence). CDR3 DNA sequence: TGTGCTAGCAGCTTAGACCCACTAGGACAAGAGACCCAGTACTTC. Encoded protein: CASSLDPLGQETQYF. The full variable domain, in which reference TRBV7-7 and TRBJ2-5 provide the parts outside the CDR3, is GAGVSQSPRYKVTKRGQDVTLRCDPISSHATLYWYQQALGQGPEFLTYFNYEAQPDKSGLPSDRFSAERPEGSISTLTIQRTEQRDSAMYRCASSLDPLGQETQYFGPGTRLLVL.

The chain recombines TRBV30 with TRBJ2-3; no reliable D call. This CDR3 region has 13 residues. Trimming pared 5 bases from V and 1 base from J, leaving 10 bases between. The V gene's germline CDR1 is GTSNPN and CDR2 SVGIG (reference sequence). CDR3: CAWDDRGTDTQYF. In DNA form, the CDR3 reads TGTGCCTGGGACGATCGGGGCACAGATACGCAGTATTTT. Supplemented by reference TRBV30 and TRBJ2-3, the full variable domain reads SQTIHQWPATLVQPVGSPLSLECTVEGTSNPNLYWYRQAAGRGLQLLFYSVGIGQISSEVPQNLSASRPQDRQFILSSKKLLLSDSGFYLCAWDDRGTDTQYFGPGTRLTVL.

CDR3 in DNA: TGTGCCAGCAGCCCGTCGACTAGCTATGGGTACAATGAGCAGTTCTTC. Translating gives CASSPSTSYGYNEQFF. The rearrangement links TRBV13 to TRBJ2-1; 7 positions agree with TRBD2. The CDR3 consists of 16 residues. V lost 5 bases, J lost 4 bases, and 11 bases stayed unmatched. From germline, CDR1 is PRHDT and CDR2 FYEKMQ (reference sequence). Full variable domain (rest looked up from reference TRBV13 and TRBJ2-1): AAGVIQSPRHLIKEKRETATLKCYPIPRHDTVYWYQQGPGQDPQFLISFYEKMQSDKGSIPDRFSAQQFSDYHSELNMSSLELGDSALYFCASSPSTSYGYNEQFFGPGTRLTVL.

This clone has only a few counts. The CDR3 nucleotides are TGTGCCAGCAGTCAGCGTGAAGCTTTCTTT. This translates into CASSQREAFF. V gene TRBV2 combines with J gene TRBJ1-1, with D hard to call. The CDR3 has 10 residues. The germline V gene encodes CDR1 SNHLY and CDR2 FYNNEI. The germline V and J ends were trimmed by 5 bases and 7 bases, with 5 bases remaining between them.

The count of this clone is one. This chain links TRBV2 with TRBJ2-1, with TRBD1 identical over 9 bases. Trimming at V came to 5 bases and at J to 2 bases, leaving 4 bases not matched to a gene. CDR1 SNHLY and CDR2 FYNNEI come from the germline V gene. The CDR3 is 15 amino acids. CDR3 sequence (DNA): TGTGCCAGCAGTTATACAGGGGGCGCCTACAATGAGCAGTTCTTC. Translating it yields CASSYTGGAYNEQFF. Based on the CDR3 plus reference TRBV2 and TRBJ2-1, the full variable domain is EPEVTQTPSHQVTQMGQEVILRCVPISNHLYFYWYRQILGQKVEFLVSFYNNEISEKSEIFDDQFSVERPDGSNFTLKIRSTKLEDSAMYFCASSYTGGAYNEQFFGPGTRLTVL.

V and J are TRBV20-1 and TRBJ2-1; 9 bases are a match to TRBD2. Looked up from germline, CDR1 is DFQATT and CDR2 is SNEGSKA (reference sequence). CDR3 length: 10 amino acids. With 3 bases clipped from V and 14 bases from J, the junction kept 2 bases outside the gene matches. CDR3 sequence reads: CSASGGREFF. CDR3 sequence (DNA): TGCAGTGCTAGCGGCGGGAGGGAGTTCTTC.

This sequence joins TRBV9 and TRBJ2-5, with 8 bases that match TRBD1. The V segment lost 2 bases and the J segment 3 bases; nucleotides outside the gene matches: 6. Germline V lookup: CDR1 SGDLS, CDR2 YYNGEE. There are 15 residues in the CDR3. The CDR3 DNA reads TGTGCCAGCAGCGTTCAGGGGGCTTTAGAAGAGACCCAGTACTTC. Protein product: CASSVQGALEETQYF.

This chain joins TRBV27 and TRBJ2-7, with TRBD2 identical over 7 bases. Per germline, CDR1 MNHEY and CDR2 SMNVEV (reference sequence). V shed 5 bases, J shed 1 base, and the junction held 11 bases outside the gene matches. CDR3 size: 16 residues. CDR3: CASSPSTSGISYEQYF. DNA of the CDR3: TGTGCCAGCAGTCCCTCGACCAGCGGGATTTCCTACGAGCAGTACTTC.

This chain connects TRBV5-1 to TRBJ1-5; 7 bases are a match to TRBD1. There are 15 residues in the CDR3. The germline gives CDR1 SGHRS, CDR2 YFSETQ. V shed 3 bases, J shed 7 bases, and the junction held 10 bases outside the gene matches. The CDR3 DNA is TGCGCCAGCAGCTCCCAGGACAGGCCCCTCCAGCCCCAGCATTTT. As protein: CASSSQDRPLQPQHF.

DNA of the CDR3: TGTGCCAGCAGCGAAAGCGGGGCCTACAATGAGCAGTTCTTC. The encoded protein is CASSESGAYNEQFF. V usage is TRBV9 and J usage is TRBJ2-1, with 7 positions matching TRBD2. There are 14 residues in the CDR3. The J segment lost 2 bases and the V segment lost 3 bases, leaving 2 bases of the junction unmatched. Looked up from germline, CDR1 is SGDLS and CDR2 is YYNGEE.

This chain uses TRBV5-1 with TRBJ2-1; 9 nucleotides line up with TRBD1. With 4 bases clipped from V and 6 bases from J, the junction kept 2 bases outside the gene matches. The CDR3 contains 13 residues. Germline loops: CDR1 SGHRS, CDR2 YFSETQ. In nucleotides, the CDR3 is TGCGCCAGCAGCGGGGGACAGGGCAATGAGCAGTTCTTC. Its translation: CASSGGQGNEQFF.

The CDR3: CASSGTYGYTF. The CDR3 nucleotides are TGTGCCAGCAGCGGGACTTATGGCTACACCTTC. V and J are TRBV9 and TRBJ1-2; no clear D. Germline CDR1 SGDLS, CDR2 YYNGEE. The CDR3 loop spans 11 amino acids. V gave up 3 bases and J gave up 5 bases, with 5 bases separating them.

The chain employs TRBV27 and TRBJ2-1; D is perhaps TRBD2 (6 bases). The V and J ends lost 6 bases and 4 bases respectively, with 10 bases between them. CDR1 MNHEY and CDR2 SMNVEV come from the germline V gene (reference sequence). This CDR3 spans 13 amino acids. The CDR3 region is CASRVAVYNEQFF. The CDR3 bases are TGTGCCAGCAGAGTAGCGGTTTACAATGAGCAGTTCTTC.

CDR3: CASRASNQPQHF. CDR3 sequence (DNA): TGTGCCAGCAGGGCTAGCAATCAGCCCCAGCATTTT. The rearrangement uses TRBV28 and TRBJ1-5; D uncertain. Germline V gene lookup returns CDR1 MDHEN and CDR2 SYDVKM. This CDR3 spans 12 amino acids. V was clipped by 6 bases and J by 0 bases, with 3 bases between them.

This rearrangement joins TRBV5-4 to TRBJ2-1; 9 bases are a match to TRBD1. From germline, CDR1 is SGHNT and CDR2 YYREEE (reference sequence). V gave up 5 bases and J gave up 6 bases; unmatched junction bases: 0. The CDR3 has 12 residues. This chain's CDR3 is CASRDRGNEQFF. The CDR3 DNA follows: TGTGCCAGCAGGGACAGGGGCAATGAGCAGTTCTTC.

The V call is TRBV5-1, the J call TRBJ2-7, with 9 bases lining up with TRBD1. The V gene end was trimmed by 0 bases and the J gene end by 4 bases; junction bases not matched to a gene: 5. The germline V gene encodes CDR1 SGHRS and CDR2 YFSETQ. This CDR3 is built from 15 residues. This CDR3 reads CASSLEGTGIYEQYF. CDR3 DNA sequence: TGCGCCAGCAGCTTGGAAGGGACAGGGATTTACGAGCAGTACTTC.

The V and J genes are TRBV6-5 and TRBJ1-3, with 8 positions matching TRBD1. The CDR3 loop spans 15 amino acids. J lost 7 bases, V lost 3 bases, and 8 bases had no gene match. CDR1 and CDR2 (germline): MNHEY, SVGAGI. CDR3 loop: CASSYRGTGTNTIYF. DNA of the CDR3: TGTGCCAGCAGTTATAGAGGGACAGGAACGAACACCATATATTTT.

The sample holds one count of this clone. CDR3 nucleotides: TGTGCCAGCGGATCGGGAGCCACCGGGGAGCTGTTTTTT. Encoded protein: CASGSGATGELFF. The chain uses TRBV2 and TRBJ2-2; TRBD2 might be the D (6 bases). CDR3 length: 13 amino acids. V lost 8 bases to trimming and J lost 4 bases, with 11 bases between them. Germline V lookup: CDR1 SNHLY, CDR2 FYNNEI.

V is TRBV27 and J is TRBJ2-5; possible D gene TRBD2, 5 bases. V was pared by 5 bases and J by 6 bases, with 16 bases between. CDR3 size: 14 residues. Germline values: CDR1 MNHEY, CDR2 SMNVEV (reference sequence). This CDR3 is CASSSPLRAQTQYF. DNA of the CDR3: TGTGCCAGCAGTAGCCCCTTGCGGGCGCAGACCCAGTACTTC.

The genes are TRBV30 and TRBJ2-3; TRBD2 is a possible D gene (5 bases). CDR3 length equals 14 residues. CDR1 is GTSNPN and CDR2 is SVGIG in the germline V gene (reference sequence). V was pared by 1 base and J by 0 bases, with 8 bases between. The CDR3 is CAWSGRGSTDTQYF. The CDR3 nucleotides read TGTGCCTGGAGTGGTCGGGGTAGCACAGATACGCAGTATTTT. The full variable domain, in which reference TRBV30 and TRBJ2-3 provide the parts outside the CDR3, is SQTIHQWPATLVQPVGSPLSLECTVEGTSNPNLYWYRQAAGRGLQLLFYSVGIGQISSEVPQNLSASRPQDRQFILSSKKLLLSDSGFYLCAWSGRGSTDTQYFGPGTRLTVL.